What follows describes a single TCR beta chain. Its specific antigen is unknown. No much larger clonotype is one base removed from it; base qualities were not supplied. These data are taken from a study of T cell responses to AZD1222 COVID-19 vaccine (TCRdb year 2021). Concerning the study at large: AZD1222 recipients whose second dose came at about 4 weeks and those whose second dose came at about 12 weeks were combined into one group, since spike-specific TCR depth and breadth did not differ between the two schedules. A total of around 240 trial participants underwent TCR sequencing, of whom about 210 received two doses of AZD1222 and about 25 received two doses of the MenACWY control vaccine. Trial participants were enrolled by age into 18-55, 56-69 and 70-plus year subgroups, with roughly 160, 29 and 62 TCR-sequenced participants respectively. Study-wide findings and limitations: Nearly half of unique spike-specific TCRs reportedly recognized epitopes outside regions mutated in the B.1.351 and B.1.1.7 variants. In the small 56-69-year group, the increase in depth fell short of significance, most likely because of low power. Participants were mostly white British, with more females than males. The authors suggested clonal diversity may have been underestimated. Conclusions about previously exposed vaccinees were limited because only a handful of AZD1222 recipients were SARS-CoV-2 seropositive at baseline. CD4 TCRs associated with the vaccine covered the entire spike protein, and the dominant responses were in regions 160-218 and 743-854. Because no samples from the day 14 peak response were available, repertoires could be characterized only after the peak T cell response. A significant rise in spike-specific TCR breadth and depth was observed after two AZD1222 doses relative to day 0 and relative to MenACWY recipients.

CDR1 and CDR2 are drawn from the germline V gene: MNHEY, SVGEGT. The cysteine opens and the phenylalanine closes a CDR3 of 16 amino acids. Only the CDR3 part of the read is kept: 48 bases, read in frame from the first base. V is cut back by 5 bases and J by 3 bases, with 10 bases in the junction unmatched. Read against the paper, the sample's time point label means: baseline before first vaccination. The vaccinee samples were drawn from two UK trials, COV001 and COV002, one of which was a single-blind randomized controlled phase 2/3 trial testing AZD1222 (ChAdOx1 nCoV-19) in healthy adults. For TCRbeta chain sequencing, PBMC samples from trial participants were taken at day 0 and at day 28 after the second dose. The CDR3 regions of human TCRbeta chains were analyzed by immunosequencing. The study's processing was this. Repertoire TCRs were matched against a reference library of SARS-CoV-2-specific TCRs generated with the MIRA antigen-specificity platform. Breadth was defined as the fraction of unique TCRs that were SARS-CoV-2-associated, and depth was defined as the fraction of total T cells that were SARS-CoV-2-associated. Using the MIRA data, each spike-specific TCR was assigned both to the spike region to which the TCR was reactive and to a CD4 or CD8 class. Log10-transformed breadth and depth values were compared by one-way ANOVA with Sidak's multiple comparisons tests. TCRdb took over this immuneACCESS table, retaining in-frame rearrangements with V and J assigned. Such tables are incomplete; in checked studies, under half of the missing clones stem from an unresolved V gene, and the remainder is unexplained. That table supplies the V and J calls and clone size; D and trimming were determined from the DNA. A total of 99,000 or so clones appear in this sample, 82% of them only once. 5% of the sample belongs to the ten largest clones.

The sequenced sample was peripheral blood, obtained on day 0 of AZD1222 vaccination. The chain joins TRBV6-2 or TRBV6-3 to TRBJ2-5; 9 bases in between match TRBD2. This receptor was taken from an adult in good health. The CDR3: CASSDPRGGVEETQYF. The DNA sequence follows: TGTGCCAGCAGTGACCCGCGGGGGGGGGTTGAAGAGACCCAGTACTTC.